This T cell receptor beta chain was sequenced during a study of T cells after yellow fever vaccination. Findings of the study overall: Most clones from primary vaccination resurfaced after the booster (about 95% CD4, approximately 87% CD8).

The CDR3 contains 13 residues. With 6 bases removed from V and 0 bases from J, the gap between germline ends came to 9 bases. Germline V gives CDR1 SNHLY, CDR2 FYNNEI. Using its own MiXCR run on the 5' RACE reads, TCRdb lists one record per CDR3 protein. The table shows around 30,000 distinct CDR3 sequences, with about 4.7% occurring only once. This clonotype was counted ten times or more. The antigen remains undetermined. The sample in question was CD8+ T cells sorted from PBMCs, obtained 10 days after the yellow fever booster vaccination. The rearrangement links TRBV2 to TRBJ2-7; a weak D match, TRBD1 (6 bases). The origin of this receptor is a man aged 25-45 years who received the YFV17D yellow fever vaccine. The DNA of the CDR3 is TGTGCCAGCAGCGACAGGAGCTCCTACGAGCAGTACTTC. This translates into CASSDRSSYEQYF.